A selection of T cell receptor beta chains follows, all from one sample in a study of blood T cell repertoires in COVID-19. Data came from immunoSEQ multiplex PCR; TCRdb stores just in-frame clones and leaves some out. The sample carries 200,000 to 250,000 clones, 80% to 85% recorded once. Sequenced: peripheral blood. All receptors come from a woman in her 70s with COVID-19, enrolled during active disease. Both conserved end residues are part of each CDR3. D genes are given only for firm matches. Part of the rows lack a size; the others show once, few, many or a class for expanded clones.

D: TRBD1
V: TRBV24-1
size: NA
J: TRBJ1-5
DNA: TGTGCCACCAGTGATTCTACCGGGACAGGGAATCAGCCCCAGCATTTT
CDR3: CATSDSTGTGNQPQHF

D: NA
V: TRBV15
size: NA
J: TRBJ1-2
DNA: TGTGCCACCAGCAGAGTTATTAGACAGCCTACCTATGGCTACACCTTC
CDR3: CATSRVIRQPTYGYTF

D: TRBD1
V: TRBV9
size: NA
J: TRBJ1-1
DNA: TGTGCCAGCACCCCTACAGGGGCGTCGAACACTGAAGCTTTCTTT
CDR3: CASTPTGASNTEAFF

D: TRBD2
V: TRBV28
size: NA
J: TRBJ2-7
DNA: TGTGCCAGCAGCCCAAATCCTCCGGGACTAGCGGGGGTCTCCTACGAGCAGTACTTC
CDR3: CASSPNPPGLAGVSYEQYF

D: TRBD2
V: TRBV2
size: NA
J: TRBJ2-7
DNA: TGTGCCAGCAGTGAAGGGACTAGCGGGTTGGTCTACGAGCAGTACTTC
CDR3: CASSEGTSGLVYEQYF

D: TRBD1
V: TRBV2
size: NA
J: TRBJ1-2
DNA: TGTGCCAGCAGTGACAGGGTCGGGCAGGGGGCAGGCGGCTACACCTTC
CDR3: CASSDRVGQGAGGYTF

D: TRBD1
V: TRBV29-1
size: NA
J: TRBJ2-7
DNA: TGCAGCGTTCATCCGGGACAGGGGGCTTACGAGCAGTACTTC
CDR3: CSVHPGQGAYEQYF

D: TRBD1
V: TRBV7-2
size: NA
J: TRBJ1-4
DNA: TGTGCCAGCAGCCCTTTGGGGACAGGGTTTGAAAAACTGTTTTTT
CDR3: CASSPLGTGFEKLFF

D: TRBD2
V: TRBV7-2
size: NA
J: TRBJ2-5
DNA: TGTGCCAGCAGCTTATCCCCAAAGGGAGCGGGAGGAAGGGAGACCCAGTACTTC
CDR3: CASSLSPKGAGGRETQYF

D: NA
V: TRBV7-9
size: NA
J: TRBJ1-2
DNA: TGTGCCAGCAGCCGATCAAGCATGGTTAACTATGGCTACACCTTC
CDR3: CASSRSSMVNYGYTF

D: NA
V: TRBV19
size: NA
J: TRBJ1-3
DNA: TGTGCCAGTTGTCGTGCCGCTATCTCTGGAAACACCATATATTTT
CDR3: CASCRAAISGNTIYF

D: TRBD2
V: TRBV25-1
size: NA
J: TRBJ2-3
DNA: TGTGCCAGCAGTGGGACTAGCGGCACAGATACGCAGTATTTT
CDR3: CASSGTSGTDTQYF

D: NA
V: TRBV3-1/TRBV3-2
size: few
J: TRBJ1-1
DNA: TGTGCCAGCAGCCAGCAGGGAGGGGTCACTGAAGCTTTCTTT
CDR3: CASSQQGGVTEAFF

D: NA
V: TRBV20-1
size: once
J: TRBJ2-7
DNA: TGCAGCGCTAGTGGGGCTCGTCTGAGCTCCTACGAGCAGTACTTC
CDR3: CSASGARLSSYEQYF

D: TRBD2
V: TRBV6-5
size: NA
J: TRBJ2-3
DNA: TGTGCCAGCAGCCCACTAGCGGGAGTCACAGATACGCAGTATTTT
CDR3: CASSPLAGVTDTQYF

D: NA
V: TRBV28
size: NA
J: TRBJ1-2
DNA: TGTGCCAGCAGTTTCTTGGGAGATGGCTACACCTTC
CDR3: CASSFLGDGYTF

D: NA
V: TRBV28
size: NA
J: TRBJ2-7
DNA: TGTGCCAGCAGCCTTACCTACGAGCAGTACTTC
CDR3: CASSLTYEQYF

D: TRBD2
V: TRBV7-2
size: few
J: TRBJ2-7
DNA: TGTGCCAGCAAACTTACTAGCGCCGCCTACGAGCAGTACTTC
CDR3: CASKLTSAAYEQYF

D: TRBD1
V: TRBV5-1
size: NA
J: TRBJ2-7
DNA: TGCGCCAGCAGCCCGGACAGGGGTAAGGGATACGAGCAGTACTTC
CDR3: CASSPDRGKGYEQYF

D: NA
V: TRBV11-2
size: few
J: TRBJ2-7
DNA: TGTGCCAGCAGCTTTCCCCCACGGGGAACCTTTTACGAGCAGTACTTC
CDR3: CASSFPPRGTFYEQYF

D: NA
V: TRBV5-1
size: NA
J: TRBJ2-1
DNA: TGCGCCAGCAGCTTAAGCGGTTCACTCTCCTACAATGAGCAGTTCTTC
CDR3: CASSLSGSLSYNEQFF

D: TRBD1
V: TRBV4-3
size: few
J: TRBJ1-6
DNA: TGCGCCAGCAGCCGTCGGTATCCGCGGGACAGCAATTCACCCCTCCACTTT
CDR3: CASSRRYPRDSNSPLHF

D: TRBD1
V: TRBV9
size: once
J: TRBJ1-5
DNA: TGTGCCAGCAGCCGATCGGGACAGGGGATCGAGCCCCAGCATTTT
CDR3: CASSRSGQGIEPQHF

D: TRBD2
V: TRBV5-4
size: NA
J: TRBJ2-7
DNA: TGTGCCAGCAGTTCGAAACCGGGACTAGCTAGCGAGCAGTACTTC
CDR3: CASSSKPGLASEQYF

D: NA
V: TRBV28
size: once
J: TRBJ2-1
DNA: TGTGCCAGCAGTTTAAGGAACAGGGATGAGCAGTTCTTC
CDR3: CASSLRNRDEQFF

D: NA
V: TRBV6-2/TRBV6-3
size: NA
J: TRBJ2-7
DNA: TGTGCCAGCAGTGTCCCGGGACAACCTACCGAGCAGTACTTC
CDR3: CASSVPGQPTEQYF

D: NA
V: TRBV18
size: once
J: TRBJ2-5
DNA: TGTGCCAGCTCACCGCCGGGTGAAGAGACCCAGTACTTC
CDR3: CASSPPGEETQYF

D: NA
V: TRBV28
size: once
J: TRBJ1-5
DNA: TGTGCCAGTCAAACAGGTTCCCATAGCAATCAGCCCCAGCATTTT
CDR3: CASQTGSHSNQPQHF

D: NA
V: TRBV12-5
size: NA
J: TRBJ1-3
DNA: TGTGCTAGTGGTAGAGGGGGGGTCAGCTCTGGAAACACCATATATTTT
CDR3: CASGRGGVSSGNTIYF

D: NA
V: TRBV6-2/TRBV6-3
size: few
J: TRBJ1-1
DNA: TGTGCCAGCAGTTACTTGTGGGGCCGACAGACGGCCGAAGCTTTCTTT
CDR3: CASSYLWGRQTAEAFF

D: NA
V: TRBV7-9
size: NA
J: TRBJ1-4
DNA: TGTGCCAGCAGCTCCTGGTCGGGGGGATACGATGAAAAACTGTTTTTT
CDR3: CASSSWSGGYDEKLFF